This T cell receptor beta chain was identified during a study of blood T cell repertoires in COVID-19. Profiled with immunoSEQ multiplex PCR; TCRdb holds only in-frame clones, not every one. Of around 160,000 clones listed, approximately 83% are singletons. Sequencing was carried out using peripheral blood. The source is a woman in her sixties or seventies with COVID-19, enrolled during active disease.

CDR3 DNA sequence: TGTGCCAGCAGCTTTATAGCGGGGAATCCGTACAATGAGCAGTTCTTC. Residues: CASSFIAGNPYNEQFF. This chain connects TRBV7-6 to TRBJ2-1, with TRBD2 matching over 8 bases. The CDR3 runs to 16 residues. CDR1 is SGHVS and CDR2 is FNYEAQ in the germline V gene. V shed 3 bases, J shed 4 bases, and the junction held 8 bases outside the gene matches.